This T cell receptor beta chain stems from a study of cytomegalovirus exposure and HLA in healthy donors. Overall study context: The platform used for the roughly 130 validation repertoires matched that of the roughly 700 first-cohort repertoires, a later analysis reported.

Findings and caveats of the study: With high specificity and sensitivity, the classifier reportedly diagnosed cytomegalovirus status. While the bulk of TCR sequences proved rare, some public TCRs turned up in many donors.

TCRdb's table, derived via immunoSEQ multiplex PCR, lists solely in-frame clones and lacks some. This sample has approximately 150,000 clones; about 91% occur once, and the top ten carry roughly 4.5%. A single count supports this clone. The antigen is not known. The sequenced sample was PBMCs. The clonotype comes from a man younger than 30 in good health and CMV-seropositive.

CDR3 DNA sequence: TGCAGCGTTGAAGATCAGGGTTTGAAGACCCAGTACTTC. Amino acids: CSVEDQGLKTQYF. The chain couples TRBV29-1 to TRBJ2-5, with a possible D match to TRBD1 (5 bases). This CDR3 contains 13 residues. Germline V gene lookup returns CDR1 SQVTM and CDR2 ANQGSEA. Deletions cut 0 bases from V and 6 bases from J, with 11 bases between.